The 10 T cell receptor beta chains presented below share a single source sample, sequenced in a study of cytomegalovirus exposure and HLA in healthy donors. Primers included in the PCR were 60 Vbeta and 13 Jbeta primers. Data came from immunoSEQ multiplex PCR; TCRdb stores just in-frame clones and leaves some out. Counted here are 150,000 to 180,000 clones, more than 60% occurring once; the ten biggest clones make up about 4%. The sample was PBMCs. These TCRs come from a middle-aged woman in good health and CMV-seronegative.

V usage is TRBV5-1 and J usage is TRBJ1-1; D uncertain. V was pared by 6 bases and J by 3 bases, with 15 bases between. The length of the CDR3 is 14 residues. CDR1 SGHRS and CDR2 YFSETQ come from the germline V gene. The CDR3 DNA is TGCGCCAGCACCCCGGGTCGGCGGGACACTGAAGCTTTCTTT. Encoded protein: CASTPGRRDTEAFF.

The chain has TRBV7-2 and TRBJ2-7; the match to TRBD2 covers 11 bases. Germline V gives CDR1 SGHTA, CDR2 FQGNSA. The CDR3 loop spans 14 amino acids. Unmatched junction bases numbered 7, after V lost 5 bases and J lost 7 bases. CDR3 in amino acids: CASSQLAGVLEQYF. DNA of the CDR3: TGTGCCAGCAGCCAACTAGCGGGAGTCTTAGAGCAGTACTTC.

The CDR3 sequence is CASSTTPALEQYF. As DNA, the CDR3 is TGCGCCAGCAGTACGACCCCCGCCCTGGAGCAGTACTTC. The genes are TRBV10-1 and TRBJ2-5, with no clear D. This CDR3 has 13 residues. In germline, CDR1 is WNHNN, CDR2 SYGVQD (reference sequence). With 5 bases removed from V and 11 bases from J, the gap between germline ends came to 18 bases.

The rearrangement uses TRBV5-8 and TRBJ1-2; D is unresolved. The germline gives CDR1 SGHTS, CDR2 YDEGEE. V lost 2 bases to trimming and J lost 4 bases, with 12 bases between them. CDR3 length: 14 amino acids. CDR3 bases: TGTGCCAGCAGCTTATACACAGTGACCTATGGCTACACCTTC. Translated, it gives CASSLYTVTYGYTF.

This clone occurred a few times. As DNA, the CDR3 is TGCGCCAGCAGCCCTAGGGGCGGGTCAACATTAATACTAGCGGCGTACGAGCAGTACTTC. It translates to CASSPRGGSTLILAAYEQYF. This chain connects TRBV5-1 to TRBJ2-7; 8 positions agree with TRBD2. J lost 4 bases, V lost 4 bases, and 25 bases had no gene match. There are 20 residues in the CDR3. Germline V gene data show CDR1 as SGHRS and CDR2 as YFSETQ.

This chain links TRBV5-1 with TRBJ1-1; D call uncertain. The CDR3 consists of 16 residues. Per germline, CDR1 SGHRS and CDR2 YFSETQ. V lost 1 base to trimming and J lost 0 bases, with 13 bases between them. The CDR3 reads CASSLFAGEVNTEAFF. DNA of the CDR3: TGCGCCAGCAGCTTGTTCGCCGGGGAGGTGAACACTGAAGCTTTCTTT.

V and J are TRBV19 and TRBJ1-1; TRBD1 matches at 7 bases. The CDR3 is 12 residues long. Germline lookup yields CDR1 LNHDA and CDR2 SQIVND (reference sequence). The J segment lost 8 bases and the V segment lost 3 bases, leaving 3 bases of the junction unmatched. The CDR3 region has the DNA TGTGCCAGTAGTATGCGGGACAGAGAAGCTTTCTTT. This translates into CASSMRDREAFF.

This chain joins TRBV5-1 and TRBJ2-3; 7 positions match TRBD1. The CDR3 loop spans 18 amino acids. The V segment lost 3 bases and the J segment 1 base; nucleotides outside the gene matches: 14. Germline assignment: CDR1 SGHRS and CDR2 YFSETQ. CDR3 in amino acids: CASSSEDRNLLGTDTQYF. CDR3 in DNA: TGCGCCAGCAGCTCCGAGGACAGGAACCTCCTCGGCACAGATACGCAGTATTTT.

V is TRBV29-1 and J is TRBJ1-1; TRBD1 is a possible D gene (6 bases). The germline V gene has CDR1 SQVTM and CDR2 ANQGSEA. The CDR3 runs to 13 residues. V lost 6 bases to trimming and J lost 4 bases, with 15 bases between them. Written as DNA, the CDR3 is TGCAGCGTACTGACAGGCTTGGGCACTGAAGCTTTCTTT. This sequence encodes CSVLTGLGTEAFF.

This chain uses TRBV28 with TRBJ1-5; 8 bases match TRBD1. This CDR3 has 14 residues. The ends lost 4 bases at V and 9 bases at J; junction bases unmatched: 8. Germline CDR1 and CDR2: MDHEN and SYDVKM. The CDR3 sequence: CASSSEDRDGPQHF. CDR3 coding DNA: TGTGCCAGCAGTTCAGAGGACAGGGATGGGCCCCAGCATTTT.